This entry lists 30 T cell receptor beta chains sequenced from one sample in a study of T cell responses to AZD1222 COVID-19 vaccine. TCRdb's copy holds only in-frame clones and misses some; the assay was immunoSEQ multiplex PCR. The sample consists of some 150,000 clones, roughly 92% of them appearing once. Sequenced material: peripheral blood, taken on day 0 of AZD1222 vaccination. The receptor source for this set is an adult in good health.

The V and J genes are TRBV2 and TRBJ2-5; 7 nucleotides line up with TRBD2. Germline trimming cut 6 bases from V and 5 bases from J; bases unmatched to any gene: 6. Germline V gene sequence: CDR1 SNHLY, CDR2 FYNNEI. The CDR3 sequence is 13 residues long. CDR3 in DNA: TGTGCCAGCAGCGAACTAGCGCGGGAGACCCAGTACTTC. It codes for CASSELARETQYF.

V is TRBV5-4 and J is TRBJ2-7; 8 nucleotides match TRBD1. V lost 4 bases to trimming and J lost 5 bases; unmatched junction nucleotides: 8. There are 14 residues in the CDR3. CDR1 and CDR2 from the germline V gene are SGHNT and YYREEE (reference sequence). CDR3 residues: CASSGTGLYHEQYF. CDR3 nucleotides: TGTGCCAGCAGCGGGACAGGATTGTACCACGAGCAGTACTTC.

The chain uses TRBV10-3 and TRBJ2-1; D ambiguous. CDR3 length equals 12 residues. The V gene's germline CDR1 is ENHRY and CDR2 SYGVKD. The V gene lost 8 bases and the J gene lost 5 bases, with 10 bases spanning the gap. CDR3 residues: CAIGKGNNEQFF. The DNA for the CDR3 is TGTGCCATCGGGAAAGGCAACAATGAGCAGTTCTTC.

The V and J genes are TRBV18 and TRBJ2-3; a possible D gene is TRBD1 (5 bases). The germline V gene encodes CDR1 KGHSH and CDR2 LQKENI. This CDR3 region has 13 residues. V was pared by 6 bases and J by 2 bases, with 9 bases between. CDR3 residues: CASSTGPTDTQYF. The CDR3 region has the DNA TGTGCCAGCTCCACAGGACCCACAGATACGCAGTATTTT.

V usage is TRBV7-2 and J usage is TRBJ1-3, with 8 bases lining up with TRBD1. The trim removed 2 bases at V and 2 bases at J, leaving 5 bases unmatched. The CDR3 covers 16 residues. Germline CDR1 reads SGHTA; CDR2 reads FQGNSA. CDR3 amino acids: CASSLTPTGAGNTIYF. CDR3 DNA sequence: TGTGCCAGCAGCTTAACCCCGACAGGGGCTGGAAACACCATATATTTT.

The chain combines TRBV28 with TRBJ1-6, with a tentative D call TRBD1 (6 bases). Deletions cut 7 bases from V and 6 bases from J, with 16 bases between. The CDR3 runs 15 residues. Germline V gene data show CDR1 as MDHEN and CDR2 as SYDVKM. The CDR3 bases are TGTGCCAGCACCCCACCGGGGGCTTTTAATTCACCCCTCCACTTT. Amino acid sequence: CASTPPGAFNSPLHF.

This chain connects TRBV7-9 to TRBJ1-2; 10 bases fit TRBD1. The germline gives CDR1 SEHNR, CDR2 FQNEAQ (reference sequence). This CDR3 is 15 amino acids long. The trim removed 6 bases at V and 8 bases at J, leaving 12 bases unmatched. The CDR3 DNA sequence: TGTGCCAGCAGTTCCCTGACCGGGACAGGGGAAGGCTACACCTTC. Its protein is CASSSLTGTGEGYTF.

The J gene is TRBJ2-5, the V gene TRBV6-5; tentative D call: TRBD1 (6 bases). CDR3 length equals 15 residues. Trimming removed 2 bases from V and 4 bases from J, with 14 bases in between. CDR1 and CDR2 (germline): MNHEY, SVGAGI. CDR3 protein: CASSYGQGQGETQYF. CDR3 DNA: TGTGCCAGCAGTTACGGGCAGGGGCAAGGAGAGACCCAGTACTTC.

This clone has at least ten counts. Different DNA sequences within this sample yield the same CDR3. CDR3 in DNA: TGTGCCAGCAGCTTCGACAGCTACGAGCAGTACTTC. This gives the protein CASSFDSYEQYF. The V and J genes are TRBV7-9 and TRBJ2-7; perhaps TRBD1 as D (5 bases). Germline lookup yields CDR1 SEHNR and CDR2 FQNEAQ (reference sequence). Trimming shortened V by 3 bases and J by 3 bases, and 6 bases separated the two germline ends. The CDR3 sequence is 12 residues long.

The chain links TRBV5-1 to TRBJ2-1, with TRBD2 identical over 7 bases. There are 16 residues in the CDR3. Germline V gene data show CDR1 as SGHRS and CDR2 as YFSETQ. V dropped 0 bases and J dropped 0; count of bases not matched to a gene: 3. This chain's CDR3 is CASSLETGGSYNEQFF. The CDR3 bases are TGCGCCAGCAGCTTGGAAACGGGAGGCTCCTACAATGAGCAGTTCTTC.

The chain combines TRBV9 with TRBJ1-1; D gene uncertain. Germline V gene lookup returns CDR1 SGDLS and CDR2 YYNGEE. V lost 0 bases to trimming and J lost 3 bases, with 15 bases between them. The CDR3 has 16 amino acids. This CDR3 reads CASSVGSRRTDTEAFF. The CDR3 DNA reads TGTGCCAGCAGCGTAGGTTCCAGGCGAACGGACACTGAAGCTTTCTTT. The full variable domain, in which reference TRBV9 and TRBJ1-1 provide the parts outside the CDR3, is DSGVTQTPKHLITATGQRVTLRCSPRSGDLSVYWYQQSLDQGLQFLIQYYNGEERAKGNILERFSAQQFPDLHSELNLSSLELGDSALYFCASSVGSRRTDTEAFFGQGTRLTVV.

The V and J genes are TRBV5-4 and TRBJ2-1; 10 positions agree with TRBD2. CDR3 length: 15 residues. Germline loops: CDR1 SGHNT, CDR2 YYREEE (reference sequence). Trimming cost V 2 bases and J 5 bases; bases outside gene matches: 4. CDR3 DNA sequence: TGTGCCAGCAGCTTAGCGGGAGGGCTCGACAATGAGCAGTTCTTC. Residues: CASSLAGGLDNEQFF.

The chain joins TRBV28 to TRBJ2-3; 9 nucleotides line up with TRBD2. Germline CDR1 is MDHEN and CDR2 is SYDVKM. J gave up 4 bases and V 3 bases, and 5 bases lay outside the gene matches. This CDR3 comprises 15 residues. The CDR3 loop is CASSFGLAGSDTQYF. CDR3 in DNA: TGTGCCAGCAGTTTTGGGCTAGCGGGATCAGATACGCAGTATTTT.

This chain uses TRBV28 with TRBJ1-1; 7 bases are shared with TRBD1. There are 16 residues in the CDR3. J lost 0 bases, V lost 5 bases, and 9 bases had no gene match. Germline lookup yields CDR1 MDHEN and CDR2 SYDVKM. The CDR3 DNA reads as TGTGCCAGCAGTCCCCTGACCGGGACAGTGAACACTGAAGCTTTCTTT. Protein sequence: CASSPLTGTVNTEAFF.

The genes are TRBV4-3 and TRBJ2-7, with a possible D match to TRBD2 (6 bases). The CDR3 consists of 13 residues. Trimming cost V 4 bases and J 5 bases, with 12 bases left between them. Germline CDR1 and CDR2: LGHNA and YSLEER. CDR3 in amino acids: CASSLRGGDEQYF. The DNA of the CDR3 is TGCGCCAGCAGCCTGCGGGGTGGTGACGAGCAGTACTTC.

CDR3 bases: TGTGCCAGCATGGGAAGCTCCGCGGAAAAACTGTTTTTT. Translation: CASMGSSAEKLFF. The chain recombines TRBV12-3 or TRBV12-4 with TRBJ1-4; D is undetermined. The CDR3 runs 13 residues. Deletions cut 7 bases from V and 8 bases from J, with 14 bases between.

The chain carries TRBV19 and TRBJ2-5, with D possibly being TRBD2 (6 bases). Per the germline V gene, CDR1 is LNHDA and CDR2 is SQIVND (reference sequence). Trimming pared 6 bases from V and 5 bases from J, leaving 10 bases between. There are 12 residues in the CDR3. CDR3 coding DNA: TGTGCCAGTAGCCCCCGGGGGGAGACCCAGTACTTC. Amino acids: CASSPRGETQYF.

This sequence joins TRBV19 and TRBJ1-5, with 9 nucleotides matching TRBD1. The CDR3 loop spans 15 amino acids. In germline, CDR1 is LNHDA, CDR2 SQIVND (reference sequence). V was clipped by 4 bases and J by 6 bases; unmatched bases: 7. The CDR3 coding sequence is TGTGCCAGTAGTAAACCGGGACAGGGCGTTCAGCCCCAGCATTTT. Amino acids: CASSKPGQGVQPQHF.

V is TRBV5-1 and J is TRBJ2-5, with 12 positions matching TRBD2. V shed 4 bases and J 7 bases; nucleotides not matched to a gene: 14. CDR3 size: 17 residues. Germline V gives CDR1 SGHRS, CDR2 YFSETQ. In DNA form, the CDR3 reads TGCGCCAGCAGCCCCGGACTAGCGGGGAGAAGCTTATGGACCCAGTACTTC. Its translation: CASSPGLAGRSLWTQYF.

The chain joins TRBV5-1 to TRBJ2-3, with D tentatively TRBD2 (6 bases). Trimming shortened V by 4 bases and J by 4 bases, and 19 bases separated the two germline ends. The CDR3 is 16 amino acids. Germline CDR1 reads SGHRS; CDR2 reads YFSETQ. The CDR3 nucleotides are TGCGCCAGCAGCCCCGGGACTTACGAAGGGTCAGATACGCAGTATTTT. Its protein product is CASSPGTYEGSDTQYF.

V gene TRBV18 combines with J gene TRBJ1-5; TRBD1 matches 9 bases. The CDR3 extends over 14 amino acids. Germline V gives CDR1 KGHSH, CDR2 LQKENI. V shed 6 bases, J shed 4 bases, and the junction held 4 bases outside the gene matches. CDR3 nucleotide sequence: TGTGCCAGCTCGGGGACAGGGCTAAATCAGCCCCAGCATTTT. It is translated as CASSGTGLNQPQHF.

The rearrangement joins TRBV2 to TRBJ2-3; 8 bases are shared with TRBD2. The CDR3 has 14 residues. Germline-derived CDR1 and CDR2 are SNHLY and FYNNEI. With 7 bases clipped from V and 1 base from J, the junction kept 4 bases outside the gene matches. CDR3 residues: CASIASGRTDTQYF. CDR3 in DNA: TGTGCCAGCATTGCTAGCGGGCGCACAGATACGCAGTATTTT. The complete variable domain, with remaining parts taken from reference TRBV2 and TRBJ2-3, reads EPEVTQTPSHQVTQMGQEVILRCVPISNHLYFYWYRQILGQKVEFLVSFYNNEISEKSEIFDDQFSVERPDGSNFTLKIRSTKLEDSAMYFCASIASGRTDTQYFGPGTRLTVL.

V is TRBV19 and J is TRBJ2-3, with 12 bases aligning to TRBD1. The CDR3 runs 15 residues. Germline CDR1 LNHDA, CDR2 SQIVND (reference sequence). After removal of 10 bases from V and 6 bases from J, the junction contained 11 bases not matched to a gene. CDR3 sequence (DNA): TGTGCCACCCTATCCGGGACAGGGGGCGCCGATACGCAGTATTTT. This encodes CATLSGTGGADTQYF.

The V gene is TRBV21-1, the J gene TRBJ2-7; TRBD2, the D gene given by the table, was not confirmed from the DNA. TRBV21-1 is flagged as a pseudogene. This CDR3 is built from 16 residues. CDR3 region: CASSKIFSGVPYEQYF. The DNA of the CDR3 is TGTGCCAGCAGCAAAATTTTTAGCGGGGTACCCTACGAGCAGTACTTC.

This clone was counted a single time. The genes are TRBV12-3 or TRBV12-4 and TRBJ1-1, with TRBD1 as a possible D gene (6 bases). V was shortened by 4 bases and J by 7 bases, with 13 bases between the two germline ends. CDR3 length equals 13 residues. The CDR3 is CASSSQGRGEAFF. The CDR3 bases are TGTGCCAGCAGTTCACAGGGCCGCGGTGAAGCTTTCTTT.

V usage is TRBV18 and J usage is TRBJ1-1; D unclear. The germline V and J ends were trimmed by 0 bases and 7 bases, with 12 bases remaining between them. This CDR3 region has 14 residues. Germline V gene lookup returns CDR1 KGHSH and CDR2 LQKENI. This chain's CDR3 is CASSPPGKKVEAFF. The CDR3 DNA is TGTGCCAGCTCACCACCGGGGAAGAAGGTTGAAGCTTTCTTT.

CDR3 nucleotides: TGTGCCAGCAGCCCGAGACTTGACAATGAGCAGTTCTTC. This codes for CASSPRLDNEQFF. The chain uses TRBV6-5 and TRBJ2-1, with D uncertain. V lost 6 bases and J 5 bases, leaving 11 bases between the germline ends. The germline gives CDR1 MNHEY, CDR2 SVGAGI. This CDR3 region has 13 residues.

The chain has TRBV10-2 and TRBJ2-3; 9 bases are a match to TRBD2. V shed 8 bases and J 1 base; nucleotides not matched to a gene: 13. The CDR3 consists of 17 residues. Germline lookup yields CDR1 WSHSY and CDR2 SAAADI. The CDR3 DNA follows: TGCGCCAGCGGGGCTAGCGGGGCGATAGGGGGCACAGATACGCAGTATTTT. Protein product: CASGASGAIGGTDTQYF.

V and J are TRBV3-1 (or the pseudogene TRBV3-2) and TRBJ1-1; D gene uncertain. The CDR3 is 13 residues long. V was shortened by 3 bases and J by 7 bases, with 12 bases between the two germline ends. Germline CDR1 is LGHDT and CDR2 is YNNKEL (reference sequence). CDR3 coding DNA: TGTGCCAGCAGCCACGGGAGGACTGGTGAAGCTTTCTTT. Translation: CASSHGRTGEAFF.

Only one count was recorded for this clone. The rearrangement uses TRBV6-5 and TRBJ1-5; the D is unclear. CDR3 size: 13 residues. Deletions cut 2 bases from V and 6 bases from J, with 8 bases between. The V gene's germline CDR1 is MNHEY and CDR2 SVGAGI. The CDR3 region is CASSYDRGQPQHF. CDR3 sequence (DNA): TGTGCCAGCAGTTACGACCGGGGTCAGCCCCAGCATTTT.